These 3 T cell receptor beta chains originate from one sample sequenced in a study of shared clonotypes between healthy human individuals. Generated by immunoSEQ multiplex PCR, the TCRdb table keeps only in-frame clones and is missing some. The table includes about 1 million clones, more than 60% detected once. Material: memory CD4+ T cells sorted from blood. Subset indicated: CD45RA-negative fraction. Receptors were obtained from a man younger than 35 in good health.

The table lists this clone with a few counts. CDR3 in DNA: TGTGCCAGTGGAATGGGACAGGGAGCAGAAAAACTGTTTTTT. Encoded protein: CASGMGQGAEKLFF. The V gene is TRBV19, the J gene TRBJ1-4; TRBD1 matches 9 bases. Germline loops: CDR1 LNHDA, CDR2 SQIVND (reference sequence). Germline trimming cut 8 bases from V and 8 bases from J; bases unmatched to any gene: 9. The CDR3 extends over 14 amino acids. The entire variable domain, with the rest obtained from reference TRBV19 and TRBJ1-4, is as follows: DGGITQSPKYLFRKEGQNVTLSCEQNLNHDAMYWYRQDPGQGLRLIYYSQIVNDFQKGDIAEGYSVSREKKESFPLTVTSAQKNPTAFYLCASGMGQGAEKLFFGSGTQLSVL.

This clone turned up a few times. The CDR3 coding sequence is TGTGCCAGCAGCCCGGACGGTACCGGGGAGCTGTTTTTT. It is translated as CASSPDGTGELFF. The chain combines TRBV5-4 with TRBJ2-2; no clear D. Germline CDR1 reads SGHNT; CDR2 reads YYREEE (reference sequence). The CDR3 extends over 13 amino acids. Trimming took 4 bases from V and 5 from J, leaving 9 bases between them.

V gene TRBV27 combines with J gene TRBJ2-2; TRBD2 is a possible D gene (6 bases). The CDR3 runs 15 residues. V lost 9 bases and J 5 bases, leaving 19 bases between the germline ends. CDR1 MNHEY and CDR2 SMNVEV come from the germline V gene (reference sequence). CDR3 sequence (DNA): TGTGCCAGTCCTGGGACTTCGGAAGGAACCGGGGAGCTGTTTTTT. This sequence encodes CASPGTSEGTGELFF.